This T cell receptor beta chain was retrieved from a study of cytomegalovirus exposure and HLA in healthy donors. Study summary: The early release's HLA-typed donors yielded roughly 85 million unique TCRs. Study-level results: A later analysis showed TCR association rates differing by HLA locus, peaking at DRB1 and lowest at HLA-C. Associated with cytomegalovirus, according to the listing, were 164 TCR beta chains.

Unmatched junction bases numbered 2, after V lost 3 bases and J lost 1 base. Germline V gene data show CDR1 as SEHNR and CDR2 as FQNEAQ (reference sequence). The length of the CDR3 is 15 residues. Concerning this clone: The antigen is unknown.

Primers included in the PCR were 60 Vbeta and 13 Jbeta primers. Profiling relied on immunoSEQ multiplex PCR, and the TCRdb table lists in-frame clones only, not all of them. The table shows about 140,000 clones, with around 80% occurring only once. The chain has TRBV7-9 and TRBJ2-3; 9 nucleotides line up with TRBD2. The sample consisted of PBMCs. The TCR was taken from a woman aged 40 to 50 in good health and CMV-seronegative. This chain's CDR3 is CASSFRGRGTDTQYF. The CDR3, as DNA: TGTGCCAGCAGCTTCCGCGGGAGGGGCACAGATACGCAGTATTTT.